In its sample, the clone carrying this TCR delta chain was seen a few times. TCRdb attributes to this sequence the protein of a much larger clone, which differs from the DNA translation at residue 13; a read error is likely, and the protein displayed is translated from the DNA. The sample originates from a study of γδ T cells in repeated Plasmodium falciparum infection. Study-wide background: Samples were taken at baseline, before some infections, and 21 days after each.

CDR1 TSWWSYY and CDR2 QGS come from the germline V gene. This CDR3 region has 24 residues. Trimming cost V 0 bases and J 2 bases; bases outside gene matches: 27. Bulk repertoires came from Vgamma9/Vdelta2+ or Vdelta2-negative gammadelta T cells flow-sorted from PBMC. TCRdb re-called clones from the multiplex PCR reads using CATT. The sample has 70,000 to 95,000 delta-chain clones; over 1.1% are singletons. The V and J genes are TRDV1 and TRDJ1; TRDD3 aligns across 10 bases. The sequence derives from a pool of human donors (malaria-infected and uninfected, not separated). The sample taken for sequencing was gamma-delta T cells from blood. The CDR3 sequence: CALGELPRFLPRQGDTLGTDKLIF. The CDR3 DNA is TGTGCTCTTGGGGAACTACCAAGGTTCCTACCTCGCCAGGGGGATACGCTGGGTACCGATAAACTCATCTTT.